This entry features one TCR beta chain sequence. The entry originates in a study of shared clonotypes between healthy human individuals. Profiling relied on immunoSEQ multiplex PCR, and the TCRdb table lists in-frame clones only, not all of them. Among hundreds of thousands of clones listed, almost 97% were seen once. The CDR3 has 15 amino acids. Germline V gives CDR1 MDHEN, CDR2 SYDVKM. V was cut by 7 bases and J by 3 bases, with 15 bases left in between. This receptor was obtained from a woman aged 25 to 39 in good health. Sequenced input: naive CD4+ T cells sorted from blood. The subset was: CD45RA+ positively selected. The chain has TRBV28 and TRBJ2-2; possibly TRBD1 for D (6 bases). The CDR3 DNA reads as TGTGCCAGCACTCAGGACAGAATCGACACCGGGGAGCTGTTTTTT. This codes for CASTQDRIDTGELFF.